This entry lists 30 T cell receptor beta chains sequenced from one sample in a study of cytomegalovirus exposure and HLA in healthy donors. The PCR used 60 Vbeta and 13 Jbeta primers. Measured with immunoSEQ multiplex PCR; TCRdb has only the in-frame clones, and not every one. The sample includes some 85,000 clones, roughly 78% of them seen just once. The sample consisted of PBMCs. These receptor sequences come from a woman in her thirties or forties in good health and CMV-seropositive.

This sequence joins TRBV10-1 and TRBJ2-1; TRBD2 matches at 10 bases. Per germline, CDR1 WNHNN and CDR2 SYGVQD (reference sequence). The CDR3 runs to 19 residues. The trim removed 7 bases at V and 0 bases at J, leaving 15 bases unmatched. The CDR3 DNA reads TGCGCCAGCACAAGGACTAGCGGACCCTCCGGGGACTCCTACAATGAGCAGTTCTTC. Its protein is CASTRTSGPSGDSYNEQFF.

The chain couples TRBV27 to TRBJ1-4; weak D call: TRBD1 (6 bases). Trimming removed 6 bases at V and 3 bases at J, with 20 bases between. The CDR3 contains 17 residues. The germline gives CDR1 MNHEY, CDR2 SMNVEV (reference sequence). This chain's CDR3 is CASSPTLGGAPNEKLFF. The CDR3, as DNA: TGTGCCAGCAGCCCCACCCTTGGGGGGGCACCTAATGAAAAACTGTTTTTT.

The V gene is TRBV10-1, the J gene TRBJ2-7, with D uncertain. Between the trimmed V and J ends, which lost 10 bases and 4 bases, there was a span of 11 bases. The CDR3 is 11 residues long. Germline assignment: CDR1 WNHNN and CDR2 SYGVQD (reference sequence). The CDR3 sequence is CATHYLYEQYF. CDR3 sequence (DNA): TGCGCCACCCACTACTTATACGAGCAGTACTTC.

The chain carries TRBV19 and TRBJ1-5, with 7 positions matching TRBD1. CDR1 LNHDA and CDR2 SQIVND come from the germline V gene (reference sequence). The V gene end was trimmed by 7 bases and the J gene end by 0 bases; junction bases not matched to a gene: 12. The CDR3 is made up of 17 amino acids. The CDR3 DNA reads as TGTGCCAGTACCCAGACCGGGGACAGTTATAGCAATCAGCCCCAGCATTTT. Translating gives CASTQTGDSYSNQPQHF.

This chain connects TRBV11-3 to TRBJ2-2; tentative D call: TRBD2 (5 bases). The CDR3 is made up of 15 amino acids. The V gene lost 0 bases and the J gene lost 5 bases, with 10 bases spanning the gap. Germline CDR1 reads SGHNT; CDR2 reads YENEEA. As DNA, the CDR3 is TGTGCCAGCAGCTTAGATCGGGAAGGGACCGGGGAGCTGTTTTTT. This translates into CASSLDREGTGELFF.

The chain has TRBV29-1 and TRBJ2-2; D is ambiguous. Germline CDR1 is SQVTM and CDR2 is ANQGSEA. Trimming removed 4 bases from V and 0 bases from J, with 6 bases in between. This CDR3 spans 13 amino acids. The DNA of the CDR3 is TGCAGCGTTGGCGAGTCGAACACCGGGGAGCTGTTTTTT. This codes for CSVGESNTGELFF.

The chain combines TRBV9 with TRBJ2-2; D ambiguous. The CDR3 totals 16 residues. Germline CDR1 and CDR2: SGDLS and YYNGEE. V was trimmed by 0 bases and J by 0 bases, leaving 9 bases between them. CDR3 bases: TGTGCCAGCAGCGTAGCGGGTAGCCCGAACACCGGGGAGCTGTTTTTT. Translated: CASSVAGSPNTGELFF.

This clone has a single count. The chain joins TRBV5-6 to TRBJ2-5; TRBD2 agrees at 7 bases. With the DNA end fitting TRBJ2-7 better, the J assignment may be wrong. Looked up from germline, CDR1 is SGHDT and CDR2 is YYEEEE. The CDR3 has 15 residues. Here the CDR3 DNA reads TGTGCCAGCAGCTTGGTTAAGCGGGGCGCCTACGAGCAGTACTTC. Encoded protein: CASSLVKRGAYEQYF.

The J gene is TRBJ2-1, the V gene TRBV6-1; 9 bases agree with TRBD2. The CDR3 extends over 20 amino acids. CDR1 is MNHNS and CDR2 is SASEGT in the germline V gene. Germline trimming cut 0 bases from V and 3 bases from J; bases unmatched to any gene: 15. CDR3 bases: TGTGCCAGCAGTGAAGCGCTTGGTATGGCCCAGCGGGGGGTCTACAATGAGCAGTTCTTC. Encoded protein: CASSEALGMAQRGVYNEQFF.

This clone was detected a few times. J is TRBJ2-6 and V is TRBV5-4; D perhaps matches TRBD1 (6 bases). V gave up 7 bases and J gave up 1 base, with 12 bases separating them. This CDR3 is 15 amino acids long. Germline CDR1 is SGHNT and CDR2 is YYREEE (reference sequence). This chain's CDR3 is CASSQGGSGANVLTF. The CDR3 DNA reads TGTGCCAGCTCCCAAGGGGGTTCTGGGGCCAACGTCCTGACTTTC.

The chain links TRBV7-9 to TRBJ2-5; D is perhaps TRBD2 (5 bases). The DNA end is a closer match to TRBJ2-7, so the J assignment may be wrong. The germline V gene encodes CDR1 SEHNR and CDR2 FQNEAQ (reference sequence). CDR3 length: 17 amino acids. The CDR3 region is CASSFPVSGDRPYEQYF. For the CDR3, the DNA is TGTGCCAGCAGCTTTCCAGTGTCCGGGGATAGACCTTACGAGCAGTACTTC.

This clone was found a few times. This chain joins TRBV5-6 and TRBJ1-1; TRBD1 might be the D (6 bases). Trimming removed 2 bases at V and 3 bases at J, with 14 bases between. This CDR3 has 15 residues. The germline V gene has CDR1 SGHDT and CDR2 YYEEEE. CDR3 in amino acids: CASSLQGRKDTEAFF. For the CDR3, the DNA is TGTGCCAGCAGCTTACAGGGACGGAAAGACACTGAAGCTTTCTTT. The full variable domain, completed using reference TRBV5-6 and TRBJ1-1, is DAGVTQSPTHLIKTRGQQVTLRCSPKSGHDTVSWYQQALGQGPQFIFQYYEEEERQRGNFPDRFSGHQFPNYSSELNVNALLLGDSALYLCASSLQGRKDTEAFFGQGTRLTVV.

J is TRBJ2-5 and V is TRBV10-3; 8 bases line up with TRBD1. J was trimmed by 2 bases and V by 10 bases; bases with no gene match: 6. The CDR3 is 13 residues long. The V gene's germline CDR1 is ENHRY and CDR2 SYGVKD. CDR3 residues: CATTGQVQETQYF. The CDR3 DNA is TGTGCCACCACGGGACAGGTGCAAGAGACCCAGTACTTC.

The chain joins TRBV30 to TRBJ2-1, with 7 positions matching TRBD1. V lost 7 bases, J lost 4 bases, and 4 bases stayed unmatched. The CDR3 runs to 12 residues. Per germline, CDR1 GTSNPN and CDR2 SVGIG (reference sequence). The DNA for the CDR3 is TGTGCCTTACAGGGGCTATACAATGAGCAGTTCTTC. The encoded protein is CALQGLYNEQFF.

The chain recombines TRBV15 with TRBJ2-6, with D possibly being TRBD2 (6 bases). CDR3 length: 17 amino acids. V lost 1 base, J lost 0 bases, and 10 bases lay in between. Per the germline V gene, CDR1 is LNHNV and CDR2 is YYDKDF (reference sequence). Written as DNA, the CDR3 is TGTGCCACCAGCAGAGGAATCGGGGGCTCTGGGGCCAACGTCCTGACTTTC. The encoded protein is CATSRGIGGSGANVLTF.

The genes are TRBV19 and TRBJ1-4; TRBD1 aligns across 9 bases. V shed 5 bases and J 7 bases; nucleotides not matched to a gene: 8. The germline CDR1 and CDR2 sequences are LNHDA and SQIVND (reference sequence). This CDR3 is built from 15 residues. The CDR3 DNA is TGTGCCAGTAGTCCCGGGACAGGGCTAATTGAAAAACTGTTTTTT. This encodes CASSPGTGLIEKLFF.

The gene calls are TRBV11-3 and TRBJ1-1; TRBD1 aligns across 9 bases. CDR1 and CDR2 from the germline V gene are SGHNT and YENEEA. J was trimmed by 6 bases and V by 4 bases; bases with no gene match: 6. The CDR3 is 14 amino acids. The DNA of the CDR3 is TGTGCCAGCAGCTGGGGACAGGGAATCGCTGAAGCTTTCTTT. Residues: CASSWGQGIAEAFF. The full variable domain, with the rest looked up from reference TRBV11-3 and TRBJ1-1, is EAGVVQSPRYKIIEKKQPVAFWCNPISGHNTLYWYLQNLGQGPELLIRYENEEAVDDSQLPKDRFSAERLKGVDSTLKIQPAELGDSAVYLCASSWGQGIAEAFFGQGTRLTVV.

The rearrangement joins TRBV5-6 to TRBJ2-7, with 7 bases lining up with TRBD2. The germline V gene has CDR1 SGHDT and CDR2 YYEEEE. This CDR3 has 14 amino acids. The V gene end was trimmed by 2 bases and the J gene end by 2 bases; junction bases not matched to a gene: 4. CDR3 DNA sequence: TGTGCCAGCAGCTTCTCCGGGACTACCTACGAGCAGTACTTC. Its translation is CASSFSGTTYEQYF. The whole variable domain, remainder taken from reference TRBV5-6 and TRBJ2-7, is DAGVTQSPTHLIKTRGQQVTLRCSPKSGHDTVSWYQQALGQGPQFIFQYYEEEERQRGNFPDRFSGHQFPNYSSELNVNALLLGDSALYLCASSFSGTTYEQYFGPGTRLTVT.

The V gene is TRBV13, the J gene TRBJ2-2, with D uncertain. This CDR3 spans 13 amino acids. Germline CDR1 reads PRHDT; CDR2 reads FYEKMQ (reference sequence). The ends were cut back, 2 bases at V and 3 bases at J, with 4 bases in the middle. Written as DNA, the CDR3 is TGTGCCAGCAGCTTACCGGACACCGGGGAGCTGTTTTTT. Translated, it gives CASSLPDTGELFF.

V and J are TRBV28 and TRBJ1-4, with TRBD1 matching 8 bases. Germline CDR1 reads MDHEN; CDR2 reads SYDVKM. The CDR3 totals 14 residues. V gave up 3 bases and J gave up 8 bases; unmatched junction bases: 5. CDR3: CASSFPGGREKLFF. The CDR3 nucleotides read TGTGCCAGCAGTTTTCCAGGGGGCCGGGAAAAACTGTTTTTT.

The CDR3 spells CASSSPPSGQETQYF. CDR3 DNA sequence: TGTGCCAGCAGTTCCCCCCCCAGCGGCCAAGAGACCCAGTACTTC. The rearrangement uses TRBV28 and TRBJ2-5; tentative D call: TRBD2 (5 bases). CDR3 length: 15 amino acids. Looked up from germline, CDR1 is MDHEN and CDR2 is SYDVKM. V was clipped by 4 bases and J by 1 base, with 13 bases between them. The whole variable domain, filled in from reference TRBV28 and TRBJ2-5, reads DVKVTQSSRYLVKRTGEKVFLECVQDMDHENMFWYRQDPGLGLRLIYFSYDVKMKEKGDIPEGYSVSREKKERFSLILESASTNQTSMYLCASSSPPSGQETQYFGPGTRLLVL.

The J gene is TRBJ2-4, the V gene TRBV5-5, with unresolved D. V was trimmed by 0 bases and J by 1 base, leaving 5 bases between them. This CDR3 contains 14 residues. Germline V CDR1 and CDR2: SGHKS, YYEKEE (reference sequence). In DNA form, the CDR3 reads TGTGCCAGCAGCTTGGCCGGGGCCAAAAACATTCAGTACTTC. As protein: CASSLAGAKNIQYF.

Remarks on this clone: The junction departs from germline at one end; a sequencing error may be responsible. CDR3 in DNA: TGTGCTAGCAGCTTAGGGGTATTCGACAGGAGAAACACCGGGGAGCTGTTTTTT. Translated: CASSLGVFDRRNTGELFF. The rearrangement links TRBV7-7 to TRBJ2-2; maybe TRBD1 (6 bases). The germline V gene has CDR1 SSHAT and CDR2 FNYEAQ (reference sequence). The CDR3 extends over 18 amino acids.

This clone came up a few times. CDR3 sequence (DNA): TGTGCCAGCGGGCAGCAGGACACCGGGGAGCTGTTTTTT. Translation gives CASGQQDTGELFF. V usage is TRBV6-4 and J usage is TRBJ2-2; D uncertain. Trimming cost V 8 bases and J 3 bases, with 10 bases left between them. Germline loops: CDR1 MRHNA, CDR2 SNTAGT. The CDR3 is made up of 13 amino acids.

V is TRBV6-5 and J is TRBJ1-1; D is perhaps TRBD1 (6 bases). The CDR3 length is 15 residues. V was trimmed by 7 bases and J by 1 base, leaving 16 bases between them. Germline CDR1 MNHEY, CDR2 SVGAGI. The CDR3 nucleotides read TGTGCCAGCACCACCTCCGGGGGGGCGAACACTGAAGCTTTCTTT. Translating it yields CASTTSGGANTEAFF.

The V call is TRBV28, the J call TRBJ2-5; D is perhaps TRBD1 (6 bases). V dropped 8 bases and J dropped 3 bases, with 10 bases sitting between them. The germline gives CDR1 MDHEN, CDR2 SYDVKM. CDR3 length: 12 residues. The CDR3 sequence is CASRTEKETQYF. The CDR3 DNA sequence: TGTGCCAGCCGGACAGAGAAAGAGACCCAGTACTTC.

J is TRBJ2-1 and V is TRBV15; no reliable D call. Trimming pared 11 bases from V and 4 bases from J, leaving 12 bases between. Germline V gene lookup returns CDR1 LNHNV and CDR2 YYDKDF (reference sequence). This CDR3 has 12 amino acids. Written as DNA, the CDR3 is TGTGCCTCCTCTAGTGGTTACAATGAGCAGTTCTTC. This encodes CASSSGYNEQFF.

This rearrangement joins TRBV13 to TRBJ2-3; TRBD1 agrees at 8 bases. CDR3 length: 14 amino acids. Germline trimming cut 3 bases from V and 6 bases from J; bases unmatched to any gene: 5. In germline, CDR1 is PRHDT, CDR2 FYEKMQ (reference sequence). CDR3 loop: CASSLGQVFDTQYF. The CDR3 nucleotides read TGTGCCAGCAGCTTGGGACAGGTTTTTGATACGCAGTATTTT.

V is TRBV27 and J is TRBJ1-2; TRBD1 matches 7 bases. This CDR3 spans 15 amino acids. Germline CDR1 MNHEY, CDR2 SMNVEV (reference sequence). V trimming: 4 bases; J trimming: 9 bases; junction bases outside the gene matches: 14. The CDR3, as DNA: TGTGCCAGCAGTTCCCCCGACCTCCAGGGGGGCCGCTACACCTTC. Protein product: CASSSPDLQGGRYTF.

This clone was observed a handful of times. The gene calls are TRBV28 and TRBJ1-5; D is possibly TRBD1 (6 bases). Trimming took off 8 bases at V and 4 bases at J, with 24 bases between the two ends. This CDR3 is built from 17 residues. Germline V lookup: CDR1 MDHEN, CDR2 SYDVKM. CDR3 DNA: TGTGCCAGCGAAGGACCAAAACAGGGCGTCTTTAATCAGCCCCAGCATTTT. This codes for CASEGPKQGVFNQPQHF.